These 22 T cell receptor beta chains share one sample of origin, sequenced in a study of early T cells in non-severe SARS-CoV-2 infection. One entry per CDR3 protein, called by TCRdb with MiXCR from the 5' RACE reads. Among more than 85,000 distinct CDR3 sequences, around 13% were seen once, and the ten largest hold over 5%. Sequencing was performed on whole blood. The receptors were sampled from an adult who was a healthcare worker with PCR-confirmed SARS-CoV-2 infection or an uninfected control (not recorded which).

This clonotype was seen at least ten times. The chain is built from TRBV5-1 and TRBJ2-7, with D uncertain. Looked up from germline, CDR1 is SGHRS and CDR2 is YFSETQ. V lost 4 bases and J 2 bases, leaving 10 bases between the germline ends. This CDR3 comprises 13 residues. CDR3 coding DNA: TGCGCCAGCAGCCTTGGCGGTCCCTACGAGCAGTACTTC. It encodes CASSLGGPYEQYF. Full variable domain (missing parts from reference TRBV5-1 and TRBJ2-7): KAGVTQTPRYLIKTRGQQVTLSCSPISGHRSVSWYQQTPGQGLQFLFEYFSETQRNKGNFPGRFSGRQFSNSRSEMNVSTLELGDSALYLCASSLGGPYEQYFGPGTRLTVT.

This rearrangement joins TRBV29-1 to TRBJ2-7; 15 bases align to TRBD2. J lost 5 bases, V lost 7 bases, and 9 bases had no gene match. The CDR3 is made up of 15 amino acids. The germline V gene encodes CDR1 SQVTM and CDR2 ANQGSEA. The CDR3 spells CSAGVGTSGRHEQYF. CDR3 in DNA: TGCAGCGCCGGCGTGGGGACTAGCGGGAGGCACGAGCAGTACTTC.

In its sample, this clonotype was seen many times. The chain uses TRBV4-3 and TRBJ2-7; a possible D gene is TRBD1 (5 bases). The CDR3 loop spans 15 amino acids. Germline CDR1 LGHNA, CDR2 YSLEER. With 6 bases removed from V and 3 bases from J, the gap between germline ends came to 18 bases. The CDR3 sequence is CASRQRTSGDYEQYF. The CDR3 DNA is TGCGCCAGCAGACAGAGGACATCCGGTGACTACGAGCAGTACTTC.

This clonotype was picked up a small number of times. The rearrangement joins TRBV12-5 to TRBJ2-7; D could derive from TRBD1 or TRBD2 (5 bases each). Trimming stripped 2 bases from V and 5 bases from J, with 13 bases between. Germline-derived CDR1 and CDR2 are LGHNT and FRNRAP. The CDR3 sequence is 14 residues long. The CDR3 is CASGLWGGHDEQYF. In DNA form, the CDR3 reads TGTGCTAGTGGTTTGTGGGGCGGGCACGACGAGCAGTACTTC.

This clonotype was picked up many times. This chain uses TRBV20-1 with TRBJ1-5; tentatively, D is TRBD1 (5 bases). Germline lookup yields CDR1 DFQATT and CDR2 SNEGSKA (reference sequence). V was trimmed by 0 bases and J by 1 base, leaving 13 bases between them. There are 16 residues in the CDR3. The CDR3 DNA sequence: TGCAGTGCTAGAGATGGAGGGGTTTACAGCAATCAGCCCCAGCATTTT. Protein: CSARDGGVYSNQPQHF.

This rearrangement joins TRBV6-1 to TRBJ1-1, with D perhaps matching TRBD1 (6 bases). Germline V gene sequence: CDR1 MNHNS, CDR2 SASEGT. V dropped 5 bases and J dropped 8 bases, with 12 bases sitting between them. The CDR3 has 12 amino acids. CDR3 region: CASSLGRGEAFF. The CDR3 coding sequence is TGTGCCAGCAGTTTGGGGAGGGGGGAAGCTTTCTTT.

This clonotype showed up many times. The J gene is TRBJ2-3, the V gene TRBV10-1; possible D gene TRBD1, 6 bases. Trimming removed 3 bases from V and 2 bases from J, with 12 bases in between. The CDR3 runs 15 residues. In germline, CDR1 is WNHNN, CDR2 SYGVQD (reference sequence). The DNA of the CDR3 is TGCGCCAGCAGTGACCGCCAGGGGATCACAGATACGCAGTATTTT. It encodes CASSDRQGITDTQYF.

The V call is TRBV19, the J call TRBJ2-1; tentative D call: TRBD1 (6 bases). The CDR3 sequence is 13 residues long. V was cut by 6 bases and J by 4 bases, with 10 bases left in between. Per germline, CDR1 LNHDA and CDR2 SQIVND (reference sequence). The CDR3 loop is CASSPGQYNEQFF. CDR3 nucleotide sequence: TGTGCCAGTAGCCCCGGACAGTACAATGAGCAGTTCTTC.

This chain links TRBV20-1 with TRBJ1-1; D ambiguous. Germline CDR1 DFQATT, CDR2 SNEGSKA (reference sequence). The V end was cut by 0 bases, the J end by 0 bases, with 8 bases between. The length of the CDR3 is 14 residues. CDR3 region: CSARDHQMNTEAFF. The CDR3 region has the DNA TGCAGTGCTAGAGATCACCAGATGAACACTGAAGCTTTCTTT.

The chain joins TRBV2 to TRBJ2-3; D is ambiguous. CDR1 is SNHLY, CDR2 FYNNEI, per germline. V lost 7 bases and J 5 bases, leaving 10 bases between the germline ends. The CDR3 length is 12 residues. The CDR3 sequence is CASTLLRDTQYF. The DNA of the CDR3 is TGTGCCAGCACATTATTAAGAGATACGCAGTATTTT.

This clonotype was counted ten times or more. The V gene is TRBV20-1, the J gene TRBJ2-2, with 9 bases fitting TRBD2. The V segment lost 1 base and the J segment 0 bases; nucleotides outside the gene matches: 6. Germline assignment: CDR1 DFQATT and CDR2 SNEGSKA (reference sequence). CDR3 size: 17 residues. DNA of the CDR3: TGCAGTGCTAGAGTGAGGGCGGGAGGGTCGAACACCGGGGAGCTGTTTTTT. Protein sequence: CSARVRAGGSNTGELFF.

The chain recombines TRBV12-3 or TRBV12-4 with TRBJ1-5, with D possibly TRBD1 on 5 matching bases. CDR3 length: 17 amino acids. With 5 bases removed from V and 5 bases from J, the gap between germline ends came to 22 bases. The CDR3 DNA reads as TGTGCCAGCAGTACCACGGGACCGCTAATTTGGGATCAGCCCCAGCATTTT. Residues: CASSTTGPLIWDQPQHF.

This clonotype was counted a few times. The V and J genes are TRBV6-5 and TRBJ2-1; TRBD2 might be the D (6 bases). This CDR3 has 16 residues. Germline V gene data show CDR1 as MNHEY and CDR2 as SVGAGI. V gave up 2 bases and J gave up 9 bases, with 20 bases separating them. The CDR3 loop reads CASSYEGGVTTGEQFF. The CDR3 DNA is TGTGCCAGCAGTTACGAGGGAGGTGTAACAACGGGTGAGCAGTTCTTC.

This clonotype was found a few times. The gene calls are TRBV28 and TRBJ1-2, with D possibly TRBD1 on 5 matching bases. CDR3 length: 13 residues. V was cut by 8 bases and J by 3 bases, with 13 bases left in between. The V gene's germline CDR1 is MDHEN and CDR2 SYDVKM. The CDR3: CASRIGTYYGYTF. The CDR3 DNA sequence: TGTGCCAGCCGGATAGGGACTTACTATGGCTACACCTTC.

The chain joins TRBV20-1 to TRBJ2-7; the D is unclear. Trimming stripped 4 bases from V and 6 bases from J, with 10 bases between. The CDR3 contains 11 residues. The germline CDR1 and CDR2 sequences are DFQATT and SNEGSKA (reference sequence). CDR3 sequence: CSAKSALEQYF. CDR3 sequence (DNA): TGCAGTGCTAAGTCCGCTCTCGAGCAGTACTTC.

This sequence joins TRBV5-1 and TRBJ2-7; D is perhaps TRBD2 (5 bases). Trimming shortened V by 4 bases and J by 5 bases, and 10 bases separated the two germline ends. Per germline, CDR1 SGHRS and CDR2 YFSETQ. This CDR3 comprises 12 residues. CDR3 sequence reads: CASSLEGDEQYF. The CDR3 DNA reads TGCGCCAGCAGCCTCGAGGGTGACGAGCAGTACTTC.

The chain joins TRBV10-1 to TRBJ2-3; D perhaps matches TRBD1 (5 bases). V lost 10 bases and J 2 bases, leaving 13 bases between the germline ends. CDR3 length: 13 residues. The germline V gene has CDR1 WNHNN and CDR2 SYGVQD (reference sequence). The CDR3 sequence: CATSLQVTDTQYF. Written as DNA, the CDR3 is TGCGCCACGAGCCTACAGGTCACAGATACGCAGTATTTT.

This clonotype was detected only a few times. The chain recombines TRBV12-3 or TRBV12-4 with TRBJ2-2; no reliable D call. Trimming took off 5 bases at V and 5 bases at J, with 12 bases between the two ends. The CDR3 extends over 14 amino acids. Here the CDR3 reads CASSRPAQTGELFF. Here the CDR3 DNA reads TGTGCCAGCAGTCGGCCAGCTCAGACCGGGGAGCTGTTTTTT.

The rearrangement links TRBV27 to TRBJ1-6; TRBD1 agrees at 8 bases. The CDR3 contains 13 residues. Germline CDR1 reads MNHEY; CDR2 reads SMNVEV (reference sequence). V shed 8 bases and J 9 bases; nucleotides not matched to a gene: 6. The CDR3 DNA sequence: TGTGCCAGCGGACAGGGAGCTAGTTCACCCCTCCACTTT. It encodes CASGQGASSPLHF.

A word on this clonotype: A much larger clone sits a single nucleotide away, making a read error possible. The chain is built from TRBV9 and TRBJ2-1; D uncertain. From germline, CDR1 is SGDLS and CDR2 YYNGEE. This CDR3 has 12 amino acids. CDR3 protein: CGSSVVPNEQFF. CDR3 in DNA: TGTGGCAGCAGCGTAGTCCCTAATGAGCAGTTCTTC.

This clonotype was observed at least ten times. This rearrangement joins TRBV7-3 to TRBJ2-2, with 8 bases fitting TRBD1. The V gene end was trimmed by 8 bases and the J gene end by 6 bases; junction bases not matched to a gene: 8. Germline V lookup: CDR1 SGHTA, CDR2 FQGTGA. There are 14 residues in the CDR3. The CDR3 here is CASGAGGVPGELFF. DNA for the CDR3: TGTGCCAGCGGGGCAGGGGGCGTCCCCGGGGAGCTGTTTTTT.

In DNA form, the CDR3 reads TGTGCCAGCAGAGGACAGCGAGGCGCTGAAGCTTTCTTT. It encodes CASRGQRGAEAFF. The rearrangement links TRBV6-6 to TRBJ1-1, with a tentative D call TRBD1 (6 bases). V dropped 6 bases and J dropped 6 bases, with 14 bases sitting between them. This CDR3 has 13 amino acids. Per the germline V gene, CDR1 is MNHNY and CDR2 is SVGAGI (reference sequence).